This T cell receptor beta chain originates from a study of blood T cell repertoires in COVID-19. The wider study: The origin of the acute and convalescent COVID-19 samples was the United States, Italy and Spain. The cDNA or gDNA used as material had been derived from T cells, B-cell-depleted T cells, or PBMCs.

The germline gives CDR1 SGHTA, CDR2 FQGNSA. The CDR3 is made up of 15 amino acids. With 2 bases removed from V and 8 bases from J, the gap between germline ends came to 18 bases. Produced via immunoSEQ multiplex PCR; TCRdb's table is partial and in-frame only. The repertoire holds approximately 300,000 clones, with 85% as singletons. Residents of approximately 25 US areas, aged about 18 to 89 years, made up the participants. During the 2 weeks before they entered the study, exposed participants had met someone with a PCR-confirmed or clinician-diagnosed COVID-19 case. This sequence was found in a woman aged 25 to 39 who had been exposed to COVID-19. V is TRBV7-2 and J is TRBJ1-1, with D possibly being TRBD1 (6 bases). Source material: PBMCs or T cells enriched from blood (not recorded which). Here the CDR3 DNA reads TGTGCCAGCAGCTTACTAGTAGGACAGTTGGCCGAAGCTTTCTTT. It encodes CASSLLVGQLAEAFF.